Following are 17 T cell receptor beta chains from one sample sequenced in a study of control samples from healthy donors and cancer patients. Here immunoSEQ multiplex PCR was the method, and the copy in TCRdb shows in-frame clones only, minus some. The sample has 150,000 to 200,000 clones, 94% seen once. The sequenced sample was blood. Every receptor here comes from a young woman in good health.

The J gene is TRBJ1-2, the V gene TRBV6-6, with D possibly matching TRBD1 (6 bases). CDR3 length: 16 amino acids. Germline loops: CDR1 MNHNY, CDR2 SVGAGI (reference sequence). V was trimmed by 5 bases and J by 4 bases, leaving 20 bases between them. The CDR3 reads CASSLQGSDTPYGYTF. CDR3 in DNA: TGTGCCAGCAGTCTTCAGGGGTCAGATACCCCCTATGGCTACACCTTC.

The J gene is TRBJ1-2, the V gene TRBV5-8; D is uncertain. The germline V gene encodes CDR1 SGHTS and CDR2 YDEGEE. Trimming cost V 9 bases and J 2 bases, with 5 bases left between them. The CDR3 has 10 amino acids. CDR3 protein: CATGNYGYTF. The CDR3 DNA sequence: TGTGCCACGGGGAACTATGGCTACACCTTC. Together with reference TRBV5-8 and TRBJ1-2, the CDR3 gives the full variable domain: EAGVTQSPTHLIKTRGQQATLRCSPISGHTSVYWYQQALGLGLQFLLWYDEGEERNRGNFPPRFSGRQFPNYSSELNVNALELEDSALYLCATGNYGYTFGSGTRLTVV.

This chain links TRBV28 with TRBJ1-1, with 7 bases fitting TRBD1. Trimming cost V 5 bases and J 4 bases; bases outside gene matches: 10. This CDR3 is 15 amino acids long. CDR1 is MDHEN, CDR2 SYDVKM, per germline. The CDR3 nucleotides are TGTGCCAGCAGTCCGACAGGGACCGGTGGCACTGAAGCTTTCTTT. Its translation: CASSPTGTGGTEAFF.

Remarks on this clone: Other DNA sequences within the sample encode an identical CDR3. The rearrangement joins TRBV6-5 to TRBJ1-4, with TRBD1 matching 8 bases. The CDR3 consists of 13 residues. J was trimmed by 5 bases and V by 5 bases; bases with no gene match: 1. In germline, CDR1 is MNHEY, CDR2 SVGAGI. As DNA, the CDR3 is TGTGCCAGCAGTCGACAGGGGAATGAAAAACTGTTTTTT. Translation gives CASSRQGNEKLFF.

The CDR3 DNA reads as TGCAGCGTTGAAGACGGCCGGGACAGATCCTATGGCTACACCTTC. Its translation: CSVEDGRDRSYGYTF. The chain couples TRBV29-1 to TRBJ1-2; TRBD1 agrees at 7 bases. The J segment lost 4 bases and the V segment lost 0 bases, leaving 8 bases of the junction unmatched. Germline values: CDR1 SQVTM, CDR2 ANQGSEA. This CDR3 has 15 amino acids.

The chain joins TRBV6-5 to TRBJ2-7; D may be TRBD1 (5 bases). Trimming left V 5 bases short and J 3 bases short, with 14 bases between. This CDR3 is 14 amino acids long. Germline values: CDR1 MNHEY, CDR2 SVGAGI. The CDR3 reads CASSITGSSYEQYF. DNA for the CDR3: TGTGCCAGCAGTATAACAGGCTCTAGCTACGAGCAGTACTTC.

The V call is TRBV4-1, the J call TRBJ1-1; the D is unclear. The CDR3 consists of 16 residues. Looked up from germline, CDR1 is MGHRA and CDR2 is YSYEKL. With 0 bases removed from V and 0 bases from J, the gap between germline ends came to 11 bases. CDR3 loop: CASSQDAGKMNTEAFF. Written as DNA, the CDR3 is TGCGCCAGCAGCCAAGATGCTGGGAAAATGAACACTGAAGCTTTCTTT.

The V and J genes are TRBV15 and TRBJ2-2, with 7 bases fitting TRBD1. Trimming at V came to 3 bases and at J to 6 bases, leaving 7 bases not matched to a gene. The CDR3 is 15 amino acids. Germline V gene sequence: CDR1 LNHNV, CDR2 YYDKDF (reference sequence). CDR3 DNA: TGTGCCACCAGCAGGAACCCTGGACAGGCCGGGGAGCTGTTTTTT. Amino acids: CATSRNPGQAGELFF.

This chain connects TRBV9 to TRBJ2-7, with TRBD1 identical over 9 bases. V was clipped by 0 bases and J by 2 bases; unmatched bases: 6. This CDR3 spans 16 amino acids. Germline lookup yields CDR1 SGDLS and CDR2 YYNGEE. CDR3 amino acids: CASSVDGGQGAYEQYF. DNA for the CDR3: TGTGCCAGCAGCGTAGATGGGGGACAGGGTGCCTACGAGCAGTACTTC.

The CDR3: CASRQGPMNTEAFF. The CDR3 DNA follows: TGCGCCAGCAGGCAGGGACCGATGAACACTGAAGCTTTCTTT. J is TRBJ1-1 and V is TRBV5-1; perhaps TRBD1 as D (5 bases). Germline lookup yields CDR1 SGHRS and CDR2 YFSETQ. The CDR3 totals 14 residues. V lost 5 bases to trimming and J lost 0 bases, with 11 bases between them.

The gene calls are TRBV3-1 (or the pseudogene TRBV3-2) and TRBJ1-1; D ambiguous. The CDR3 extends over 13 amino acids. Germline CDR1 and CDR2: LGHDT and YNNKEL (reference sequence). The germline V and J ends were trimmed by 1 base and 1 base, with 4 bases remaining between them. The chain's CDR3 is CASSQARNTEAFF. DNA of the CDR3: TGTGCCAGCAGCCAAGCAAGGAACACTGAAGCTTTCTTT.

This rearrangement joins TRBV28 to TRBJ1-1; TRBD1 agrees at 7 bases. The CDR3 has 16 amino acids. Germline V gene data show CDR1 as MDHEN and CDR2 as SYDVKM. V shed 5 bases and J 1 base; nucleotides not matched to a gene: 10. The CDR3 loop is CASSLDRESSNTEAFF. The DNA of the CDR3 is TGTGCCAGCAGTCTAGACAGGGAGAGCTCGAACACTGAAGCTTTCTTT.

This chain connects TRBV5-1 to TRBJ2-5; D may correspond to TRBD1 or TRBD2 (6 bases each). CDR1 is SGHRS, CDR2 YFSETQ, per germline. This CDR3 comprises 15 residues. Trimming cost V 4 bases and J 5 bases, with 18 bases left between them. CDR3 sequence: CASSRGVSGGETQYF. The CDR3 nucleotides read TGCGCCAGCAGCAGGGGGGTCAGCGGAGGCGAGACCCAGTACTTC.

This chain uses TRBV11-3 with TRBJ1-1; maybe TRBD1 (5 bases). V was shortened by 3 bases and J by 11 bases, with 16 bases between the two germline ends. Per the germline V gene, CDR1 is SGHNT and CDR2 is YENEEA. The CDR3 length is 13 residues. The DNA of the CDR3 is TGTGCCAGCAGCTTCGGCACCCAGGGATGGGCTTTCTTT. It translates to CASSFGTQGWAFF.

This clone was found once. The CDR3 loop is CASSPRSWTQYF. DNA for the CDR3: TGTGCCAGCAGCCCTCGTAGTTGGACCCAGTACTTC. The V gene is TRBV3-1 (or the pseudogene TRBV3-2), the J gene TRBJ2-5; D call uncertain. V shed 4 bases and J shed 7 bases, with 10 bases lying between them. CDR3 length: 12 amino acids. Germline CDR1 reads LGHDT; CDR2 reads YNNKEL (reference sequence).

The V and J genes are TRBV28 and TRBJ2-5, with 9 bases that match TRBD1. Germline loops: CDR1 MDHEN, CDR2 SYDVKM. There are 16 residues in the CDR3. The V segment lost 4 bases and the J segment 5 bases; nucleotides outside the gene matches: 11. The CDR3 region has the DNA TGTGCCAGCAGTTCCTCTACAGGGGGCGCGGGGGAGACCCAGTACTTC. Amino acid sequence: CASSSSTGGAGETQYF.

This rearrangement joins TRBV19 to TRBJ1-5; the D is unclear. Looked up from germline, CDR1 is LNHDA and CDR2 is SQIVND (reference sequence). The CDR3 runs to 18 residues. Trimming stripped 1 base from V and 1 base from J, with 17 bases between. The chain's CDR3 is CASSIGPIQPSSNQPQHF. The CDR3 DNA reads TGTGCCAGTAGTATAGGACCTATACAGCCCTCAAGCAATCAGCCCCAGCATTTT.